A selection of T cell receptor beta chains follows, all from one sample in a study of T cell changes during pregnancy in multiple sclerosis. Libraries were prepared by immunoSEQ multiplex PCR; TCRdb keeps only in-frame clonotypes and omits some of them. The table records tens of thousands of clones, around nine tenths of them present only once. Sequencing used peripheral blood, obtained in the third trimester of pregnancy. The origin of the receptors is a female donor in good health, enrolled as a control in a pregnancy study. Each CDR3 is given with its conserved first and last residue. A D gene is named only where the DNA matches it firmly. Clone sizes are given selectively: once, few, many, or a class where the clone is expanded.

j_gene | abundance | d_gene | v_gene | CDR3aa | CDR3nt
TRBJ2-1 | . | . | TRBV11-2 | CASSLVVGRLYNEQFF | TGTGCCAGCAGCTTAGTGGTAGGCAGGCTCTACAATGAGCAGTTCTTC
TRBJ2-2 | . | . | TRBV9 | CASFGGSTGVNTGELFF | TGTGCCAGTTTCGGGGGGTCGACAGGGGTGAACACCGGGGAGCTGTTTTTT
TRBJ1-6 | few | TRBD1 | TRBV2 | CARGTVHNSPLHF | TGTGCCAGGGGGACAGTCCATAATTCACCCCTCCACTTT
TRBJ1-1 | . | . | TRBV19 | CASSIVGGEAFF | TGTGCCAGTAGTATAGTGGGGGGAGAAGCTTTCTTT
TRBJ2-1 | . | . | TRBV7-2 | CASSLDPGIDEQFF | TGTGCCAGCAGCTTAGACCCAGGGATCGATGAGCAGTTCTTC
TRBJ1-2 | . | . | TRBV11-2 | CASSLIRGANYGYTF | TGTGCCAGCAGCTTAATACGGGGAGCTAACTATGGCTACACCTTC
TRBJ1-6 | . | . | TRBV27 | CASSHGGPLHF | TGTGCCAGCAGTCACGGTGGACCCCTCCACTTT
TRBJ1-4 | . | TRBD1 | TRBV2 | CASSEGTGGGF | TGTGCCAGCAGTGAAGGCACAGGGGGTGGCTTT
TRBJ1-2 | . | . | TRBV5-1 | CASSPSPQGLWGYTF | TGCGCCAGCAGCCCCTCTCCCCAGGGGCTTTGGGGCTACACCTTC
TRBJ1-1 | . | . | TRBV30 | CAWRPGGTEAFF | TGTGCCTGGAGACCCGGAGGCACTGAAGCTTTCTTT